This T cell receptor beta chain stems from a study of chemoradiotherapy in HPV16-positive cancers. At the level of the study: Candidate HPV-specific clones and shared TCR motifs came from two HPV16-positive patients.

Here immunoSEQ multiplex PCR was the method, and the copy in TCRdb shows in-frame clones only, minus some. This sample has 20,000 to 25,000 clones, with approximately 83% found just once. The CDR3 runs 18 residues. V was cut by 2 bases and J by 3 bases, with 23 bases left in between. CDR1 is KGHSH and CDR2 is LQKENI in the germline V gene. For this clone: Its antigen is undetermined.

Findings and caveats of the study: Candidate HPV-specific clones and E7-related TCR motifs grew in tumor during treatment. HPV-responsive T-cell expansion during chemoradiotherapy was linked to improved recurrence-free survival in HPV16-positive patients.

The specimen was blood, collected from a patient who underwent chemoradiotherapy. The source of this sequence is a human donor with HPV-associated anogenital cancer. V gene TRBV18 combines with J gene TRBJ2-7; D is tentatively TRBD1 or TRBD2 (5 bases each). The CDR3: CASSPTGTESGWGYEQYF. Written as DNA, the CDR3 is TGTGCCAGCTCACCAACCGGGACCGAGTCCGGTTGGGGCTACGAGCAGTACTTC.